The 26 T cell receptor beta chains reported below all come from one sample, sequenced in a study of graft-versus-host responses after intestinal transplantation. No antigen has been assigned to these receptors. Measured with immunoSEQ multiplex PCR; TCRdb has only the in-frame clones, and not every one. This table has about 90,000 clones, less than 90% appearing once. This sample comprised unstimulated CD4+ T cells sorted from spleen or lymph node cells, obtained before transplant. The receptors originated from a human donor who was the organ donor for an intestinal transplant.

This chain connects TRBV18 to TRBJ2-1, with TRBD2 identical over 8 bases. CDR3 length: 15 amino acids. CDR1 and CDR2 from the germline V gene are KGHSH and LQKENI. Trimming removed 3 bases from V and 2 bases from J; junction bases left unmatched: 3. The CDR3 DNA sequence: TGTGCCAGCTCACCTAAGCGGGAGACCTACAATGAGCAGTTCTTC. Protein product: CASSPKRETYNEQFF. The whole variable domain, remainder taken from reference TRBV18 and TRBJ2-1, is NAGVMQNPRHLVRRRGQEARLRCSPMKGHSHVYWYRQLPEEGLKFMVYLQKENIIDESGMPKERFSAEFPKEGPSILRIQQVVRGDSAAYFCASSPKRETYNEQFFGPGTRLTVL.

This clone was recorded once. This chain links TRBV7-9 with TRBJ2-3; D ambiguous. There are 14 residues in the CDR3. The germline V gene encodes CDR1 SEHNR and CDR2 FQNEAQ (reference sequence). V was clipped by 6 bases and J by 5 bases, with 15 bases between them. CDR3 DNA sequence: TGTGCCAGCAGGAAGGATGGTTCGGGAGATACGCAGTATTTT. Its translation: CASRKDGSGDTQYF.

The chain uses TRBV4-2 and TRBJ2-2; 9 bases fit TRBD2. The CDR3 runs 17 residues. Germline V gives CDR1 LGHNA, CDR2 YNFKEQ. Trimming at V came to 0 bases and at J to 6 bases, leaving 8 bases not matched to a gene. Written as DNA, the CDR3 is TGTGCCAGCAGCCAAGATTTAGTGCGGGAGGGCCCCGGGGAGCTGTTTTTT. Its translation is CASSQDLVREGPGELFF.

This chain connects TRBV5-1 to TRBJ2-3; the match to TRBD2 covers 11 bases. The CDR3 has 17 residues. Germline V gene lookup returns CDR1 SGHRS and CDR2 YFSETQ. Losses at the gene ends were 0 bases for V and 9 bases for J; bases not matched to a gene: 12. Here the CDR3 DNA reads TGCGCCAGCAGCTTGGATACACTAGCGGGAGCCCGGGGGACGCAGTATTTT. Its translation: CASSLDTLAGARGTQYF.

This sequence joins TRBV10-3 and TRBJ2-3; TRBD2 matches 14 bases. V dropped 8 bases and J dropped 5; count of bases not matched to a gene: 6. From germline, CDR1 is ENHRY and CDR2 SYGVKD. The CDR3 consists of 15 residues. Here the CDR3 reads CAIGGTSGSGDTQYF. Here the CDR3 DNA reads TGTGCCATCGGTGGGACTAGCGGGAGTGGAGATACGCAGTATTTT.

The rearrangement joins TRBV19 to TRBJ2-7; 13 positions match TRBD2. Germline assignment: CDR1 LNHDA and CDR2 SQIVND (reference sequence). The CDR3 spans 14 residues. V was clipped by 10 bases and J by 2 bases; unmatched bases: 5. The CDR3 spells CATRTSGRAYEQYF. CDR3 nucleotides: TGTGCCACCAGAACTAGCGGGAGGGCCTACGAGCAGTACTTC.

The genes are TRBV4-1 and TRBJ2-5, with 9 bases fitting TRBD2. Germline CDR1 and CDR2: MGHRA and YSYEKL. V was clipped by 0 bases and J by 4 bases; unmatched bases: 9. This CDR3 contains 17 residues. CDR3 nucleotide sequence: TGCGCCAGCAGCCAAGATAGGGTTGGGACTAGCAGAGAGACCCAGTACTTC. As protein: CASSQDRVGTSRETQYF.

The chain uses TRBV27 and TRBJ2-2, with 13 nucleotides matching TRBD2. The CDR3 has 16 amino acids. With 8 bases clipped from V and 4 bases from J, the junction kept 7 bases outside the gene matches. Germline CDR1 and CDR2: MNHEY and SMNVEV (reference sequence). CDR3 protein: CASRTSGRWSTGELFF. CDR3 sequence (DNA): TGTGCCAGCCGGACTAGCGGGAGATGGAGCACCGGGGAGCTGTTTTTT.

J is TRBJ2-3 and V is TRBV5-8; 7 nucleotides agree with TRBD1. The CDR3 is 13 amino acids. CDR1 and CDR2 (germline): SGHTS, YDEGEE. V lost 3 bases, J lost 4 bases, and 2 bases stayed unmatched. CDR3 residues: CASSSQGSDTQYF. The CDR3 DNA reads TGTGCCAGCAGCTCACAGGGGTCAGATACGCAGTATTTT.

This chain connects TRBV7-6 to TRBJ2-5, with a possible D match to TRBD1 (5 bases). Matching the DNA end better, TRBJ2-7 makes the J call doubtful. Germline V gives CDR1 SGHVS, CDR2 FNYEAQ. This CDR3 is 13 amino acids long. CDR3 in DNA: TGTGCCAGCAGCGCGACAGTCTCCTACGAGCAGTACTTC. Translation gives CASSATVSYEQYF.

DNA for the CDR3: TGTGCCAGCAGCCGGCGAGGATTAGCGGGAATTAGCAATGAGCAGTTCTTC. Translation gives CASSRRGLAGISNEQFF. This chain joins TRBV11-2 and TRBJ2-1, with 8 positions matching TRBD2. The CDR3 consists of 17 residues. CDR1 SGHAT and CDR2 FQNNGV come from the germline V gene. Trimming took 5 bases from V and 6 from J; bases not matched to a gene: 15.

V and J are TRBV25-1 and TRBJ2-1; the match to TRBD1 covers 7 bases. The germline CDR1 and CDR2 sequences are MGHDK and SYGVNS. This CDR3 has 14 amino acids. The V and J ends lost 6 bases and 8 bases, in that order; junction bases with no gene match: 10. CDR3: CASRQGNVDDEQFF. As DNA, the CDR3 is TGTGCCAGCAGACAGGGGAATGTCGACGATGAGCAGTTCTTC.

The J gene is TRBJ2-3, the V gene TRBV6-5; perhaps TRBD1 as D (6 bases). Germline lookup yields CDR1 MNHEY and CDR2 SVGAGI. The CDR3 loop spans 15 amino acids. V dropped 0 bases and J dropped 0 bases, with 7 bases sitting between them. CDR3 region: CASSYSRGSTDTQYF. CDR3 nucleotide sequence: TGTGCCAGCAGTTACTCGAGGGGGAGCACAGATACGCAGTATTTT.

This clone was seen once. The chain recombines TRBV6-4 with TRBJ2-1; TRBD2 aligns across 12 bases. Germline CDR1 is MRHNA and CDR2 is SNTAGT. The CDR3 is 13 residues long. J gave up 14 bases and V 4 bases, and 6 bases lay outside the gene matches. The CDR3 sequence: CASSASLAGGKFF. The CDR3 DNA reads TGTGCCAGCAGTGCATCGCTAGCGGGGGGGAAGTTCTTC.

The chain combines TRBV11-1 with TRBJ2-2, with D maybe TRBD1 (6 bases). The CDR3 runs to 19 residues. Germline CDR1 SGHAT, CDR2 FQDESV (reference sequence). V dropped 5 bases and J dropped 6 bases, with 28 bases sitting between them. CDR3 amino acids: CASSHPLQGLILGAGELFF. CDR3 bases: TGTGCCAGCAGCCACCCCCTACAGGGTCTAATCCTAGGGGCCGGGGAGCTGTTTTTT.

This sequence joins TRBV11-3 and TRBJ2-1, with D unclear. CDR3 length: 12 residues. The ends were cut back, 8 bases at V and 7 bases at J, with 12 bases in the middle. The V gene's germline CDR1 is SGHNT and CDR2 YENEEA. The CDR3 protein is CASGLRLNEQFF. DNA of the CDR3: TGTGCCAGCGGGTTGAGGCTAAATGAGCAGTTCTTC.

The genes are TRBV7-9 and TRBJ1-3, with D unclear. The CDR3 covers 15 residues. V was cut by 5 bases and J by 0 bases, with 11 bases left in between. Germline V gene lookup returns CDR1 SEHNR and CDR2 FQNEAQ (reference sequence). The DNA of the CDR3 is TGTGCCAGCAGCATATCACCCTACTCTGGAAACACCATATATTTT. Residues: CASSISPYSGNTIYF.

This clone has a handful of counts. This chain links TRBV13 with TRBJ2-7; 9 nucleotides agree with TRBD1. This CDR3 has 14 residues. The V and J ends lost 5 bases and 3 bases, in that order; junction bases with no gene match: 5. CDR1 PRHDT and CDR2 FYEKMQ come from the germline V gene (reference sequence). For the CDR3, the DNA is TGTGCCAGCAGCCAGGGGGACAGGGTCTACGAGCAGTACTTC. This codes for CASSQGDRVYEQYF.

The rearrangement joins TRBV5-1 to TRBJ1-1, with 10 bases that match TRBD1. V dropped 4 bases and J dropped 0; count of bases not matched to a gene: 6. In germline, CDR1 is SGHRS, CDR2 YFSETQ. The CDR3 consists of 16 residues. The CDR3 nucleotides are TGCGCCAGCAGCGCCGGGACAGGGGTCTTGAACACTGAAGCTTTCTTT. Its protein product is CASSAGTGVLNTEAFF.

J is TRBJ1-4 and V is TRBV28; D unresolved. The germline gives CDR1 MDHEN, CDR2 SYDVKM. Trimming cost V 6 bases and J 0 bases, with 5 bases left between them. The length of the CDR3 is 13 residues. The CDR3 DNA reads TGTGCCAGCAGCCAGACAACTAATGAAAAACTGTTTTTT. As protein: CASSQTTNEKLFF.

This clone was seen only a few times. The rearrangement links TRBV25-1 to TRBJ2-7, with 7 bases fitting TRBD2. Per germline, CDR1 MGHDK and CDR2 SYGVNS. V gave up 4 bases and J gave up 2 bases; unmatched junction bases: 5. The CDR3 runs to 14 residues. The CDR3 DNA follows: TGTGCCAGCAGTGGACCTAGCGGCCCCTACGAGCAGTACTTC. It is translated as CASSGPSGPYEQYF.

The genes are TRBV7-6 and TRBJ1-1; D is unclear. Trimming stripped 5 bases from V and 0 bases from J, with 7 bases between. The CDR3 is 13 amino acids. Per germline, CDR1 SGHVS and CDR2 FNYEAQ. CDR3 residues: CASSVDMNTEAFF. In DNA, the CDR3 is TGTGCCAGCAGCGTCGACATGAACACTGAAGCTTTCTTT. Combining the CDR3 with reference TRBV7-6 and TRBJ1-1 gives the whole variable domain GAGVSQSPRYKVTKRGQDVALRCDPISGHVSLYWYRQALGQGPEFLTYFNYEAQQDKSGLPNDRFSAERPEGSISTLTIQRTEQRDSAMYRCASSVDMNTEAFFGQGTRLTVV.

The V and J genes are TRBV18 and TRBJ2-3, with D maybe TRBD2 (6 bases). V lost 6 bases and J 5 bases, leaving 15 bases between the germline ends. The CDR3 contains 14 residues. Germline V gene sequence: CDR1 KGHSH, CDR2 LQKENI. CDR3: CASSRDSPGDTQYF. The DNA of the CDR3 is TGTGCCAGCTCGCGGGACTCCCCGGGAGATACGCAGTATTTT. Using reference TRBV18 and TRBJ2-3 for the parts outside the CDR3, the full variable domain is NAGVMQNPRHLVRRRGQEARLRCSPMKGHSHVYWYRQLPEEGLKFMVYLQKENIIDESGMPKERFSAEFPKEGPSILRIQQVVRGDSAAYFCASSRDSPGDTQYFGPGTRLTVL.

This chain uses TRBV7-8 with TRBJ2-1; TRBD2 might be the D (5 bases). The CDR3 sequence is 17 residues long. CDR1 is SGHVS and CDR2 is FQNEAQ in the germline V gene. V lost 0 bases, J lost 6 bases, and 18 bases lay in between. The CDR3 DNA reads TGTGCCAGCAGCTTAGCGCGGTTCGTCGGGAAGTTCAATGAGCAGTTCTTC. Translating gives CASSLARFVGKFNEQFF.

CDR3 nucleotides: TGCGCCAGCAGCTTAGGTAATAGCGGGGGGGATGAGCAGTTCTTC. It yields the protein CASSLGNSGGDEQFF. The chain combines TRBV5-1 with TRBJ2-1; 11 nucleotides agree with TRBD2. Trimming cost V 2 bases and J 8 bases; bases outside gene matches: 6. Germline CDR1 is SGHRS and CDR2 is YFSETQ. The CDR3 loop spans 15 amino acids. Together with reference TRBV5-1 and TRBJ2-1, the CDR3 gives the full variable domain: KAGVTQTPRYLIKTRGQQVTLSCSPISGHRSVSWYQQTPGQGLQFLFEYFSETQRNKGNFPGRFSGRQFSNSRSEMNVSTLELGDSALYLCASSLGNSGGDEQFFGPGTRLTVL.

V gene TRBV7-2 combines with J gene TRBJ2-7, with D uncertain. Between the trimmed V and J ends, which lost 5 bases and 4 bases, there was a span of 6 bases. CDR3 length equals 11 residues. The germline V gene has CDR1 SGHTA and CDR2 FQGNSA. DNA of the CDR3: TGTGCCAGCAGCCAGTATTACGAGCAGTACTTC. Protein sequence: CASSQYYEQYF.